The 20 T cell receptor beta chains below come from one sample, sequenced in a study of cytomegalovirus exposure and HLA in healthy donors (dated by TCRdb to about 2017). The library was generated by the immunoSEQ multiplex PCR assay. Entries here come from immuneACCESS through TCRdb and include only in-frame sequences with V and J called. Some clones fail to appear in such tables; in the studies checked, an unresolved V gene covers under half of the shortfall, and the cause of the remainder is unknown. Within this sample are roughly 50,000 clones, with around nine tenths of them counted one time only. 7.5% to 10% of the sample comes from the top ten. Material for sequencing was PBMCs. These receptors came from a woman aged 18-30 years in good health and CMV-seropositive.

The chain employs TRBV7-2 and TRBJ1-1; 7 nucleotides match TRBD1. The J segment lost 1 base and the V segment lost 5 bases, leaving 1 base of the junction unmatched. The CDR3 covers 13 residues. In germline, CDR1 is SGHTA, CDR2 FQGNSA. The CDR3 reads CASSGTANTEAFF. CDR3 nucleotides: TGTGCCAGCAGCGGGACAGCGAACACTGAAGCTTTCTTT.

V usage is TRBV7-8 and J usage is TRBJ1-5; D gene ambiguous. Per the germline V gene, CDR1 is SGHVS and CDR2 is FQNEAQ. V shed 0 bases and J shed 3 bases, with 9 bases lying between them. The CDR3 is made up of 15 amino acids. The CDR3 DNA follows: TGTGCCAGCAGCTTAGCTGAGACACTCAATCAGCCCCAGCATTTT. This encodes CASSLAETLNQPQHF.

This clone was found once. This sequence joins TRBV19 and TRBJ1-3; 8 bases match TRBD1. The CDR3 has 14 amino acids. V dropped 6 bases and J dropped 1; count of bases not matched to a gene: 2. Germline V lookup: CDR1 LNHDA, CDR2 SQIVND (reference sequence). The CDR3 DNA reads TGTGCCAGTAGCCGGACAGGGTCTGGAAACACCATATATTTT. Its protein product is CASSRTGSGNTIYF.

The chain has TRBV2 and TRBJ2-5, with D unresolved. Trimming took 6 bases from V and 0 from J, leaving 14 bases between them. The CDR3 sequence is 15 residues long. CDR1 SNHLY and CDR2 FYNNEI come from the germline V gene. CDR3 loop: CASSRVGRDQETQYF. Written as DNA, the CDR3 is TGTGCCAGCAGCCGAGTGGGCAGAGACCAAGAGACCCAGTACTTC. The full variable domain, its missing parts supplied by reference TRBV2 and TRBJ2-5, is EPEVTQTPSHQVTQMGQEVILRCVPISNHLYFYWYRQILGQKVEFLVSFYNNEISEKSEIFDDQFSVERPDGSNFTLKIRSTKLEDSAMYFCASSRVGRDQETQYFGPGTRLLVL.

The chain joins TRBV28 to TRBJ2-7; 10 bases agree with TRBD2. From germline, CDR1 is MDHEN and CDR2 SYDVKM. With 7 bases clipped from V and 4 bases from J, the junction kept 10 bases outside the gene matches. CDR3 length: 15 residues. In nucleotides, the CDR3 is TGTGCCAGCAAGTTCCAGAGCGGGGGGGCGTACGAGCAGTACTTC. Translated: CASKFQSGGAYEQYF.

The chain couples TRBV7-9 to TRBJ2-3, with D perhaps TRBD1 (6 bases). Looked up from germline, CDR1 is SEHNR and CDR2 is FQNEAQ (reference sequence). Between the trimmed V and J ends, which lost 5 bases and 9 bases, there was a span of 15 bases. This CDR3 is 13 amino acids long. Here the CDR3 DNA reads TGTGCCAGCAGCCCTCGGGACCAGGGGACGCAGTATTTT. Its protein product is CASSPRDQGTQYF.

The rearrangement uses TRBV27 and TRBJ1-1; D gene uncertain. There are 14 residues in the CDR3. Germline V gene sequence: CDR1 MNHEY, CDR2 SMNVEV (reference sequence). The V gene lost 7 bases and the J gene lost 2 bases, with 14 bases spanning the gap. CDR3 loop: CASNREGFNTEAFF. The CDR3 nucleotides are TGTGCCAGCAATAGAGAGGGATTTAACACTGAAGCTTTCTTT.

The V call is TRBV25-1, the J call TRBJ2-1; perhaps TRBD1 as D (6 bases). The CDR3 consists of 13 residues. Germline V gives CDR1 MGHDK, CDR2 SYGVNS. Trimming took off 2 bases at V and 9 bases at J, with 11 bases between the two ends. CDR3 DNA sequence: TGTGCCAGCAGTGAAACAACAGGGCCTGAGCAGTTCTTC. This encodes CASSETTGPEQFF.

The rearrangement links TRBV6-5 to TRBJ2-7; 8 nucleotides agree with TRBD1. With 5 bases clipped from V and 2 bases from J, the junction kept 5 bases outside the gene matches. Germline CDR1 MNHEY, CDR2 SVGAGI. This CDR3 spans 14 amino acids. CDR3 amino acids: CASSRTGNPYEQYF. The CDR3 DNA reads as TGTGCCAGCAGTCGGACAGGGAACCCCTACGAGCAGTACTTC.

This chain joins TRBV29-1 and TRBJ1-2; 10 bases agree with TRBD1. Germline V CDR1 and CDR2: SQVTM, ANQGSEA. The CDR3 runs 14 residues. V lost 6 bases to trimming and J lost 4 bases; unmatched junction nucleotides: 8. CDR3 in amino acids: CSVGGQGLTYGYTF. The CDR3 DNA sequence: TGCAGCGTCGGGGGACAGGGGCTAACCTATGGCTACACCTTC.

The rearrangement links TRBV6-6 to TRBJ1-3; no clear D. This CDR3 contains 16 residues. Germline CDR1 MNHNY, CDR2 SVGAGI (reference sequence). The germline V and J ends were trimmed by 6 bases and 5 bases, with 20 bases remaining between them. CDR3 protein: CASRVMGGRGRNTIYF. For the CDR3, the DNA is TGTGCCAGCAGAGTTATGGGCGGTCGGGGAAGAAACACCATATATTTT.

This chain joins TRBV12-2 and TRBJ1-2. TRBV12-2 is tagged as a pseudogene. The CDR3 loop spans 15 amino acids. CDR3 sequence: CATDCDTLFLYGYTF. In DNA, the CDR3 is TGTGCAACAGACTGCGATACCCTTTTTCTCTATGGCTACACCTTC.

The chain joins TRBV18 to TRBJ2-7; 9 bases are shared with TRBD1. V lost 2 bases to trimming and J lost 5 bases; unmatched junction nucleotides: 1. Looked up from germline, CDR1 is KGHSH and CDR2 is LQKENI. The CDR3 totals 13 residues. CDR3 nucleotide sequence: TGTGCCAGCTCACCAGGGACAGGGAACGAGCAGTACTTC. It is translated as CASSPGTGNEQYF.

This clone was recorded a few times. The V gene is TRBV2, the J gene TRBJ1-1; 8 nucleotides match TRBD1. J was trimmed by 0 bases and V by 6 bases; bases with no gene match: 21. Germline CDR1 SNHLY, CDR2 FYNNEI. The CDR3 loop spans 20 amino acids. CDR3 sequence (DNA): TGTGCCAGCAGGGATCGACTTGACAGGGGAGGGGGATACGTGAACACTGAAGCTTTCTTT. Its protein product is CASRDRLDRGGGYVNTEAFF. Looking up the rest from reference TRBV2 and TRBJ1-1 gives the full variable domain: EPEVTQTPSHQVTQMGQEVILRCVPISNHLYFYWYRQILGQKVEFLVSFYNNEISEKSEIFDDQFSVERPDGSNFTLKIRSTKLEDSAMYFCASRDRLDRGGGYVNTEAFFGQGTRLTVV.

The chain is built from TRBV7-9 and TRBJ1-6; weak D call: TRBD1 (5 bases). Germline CDR1 SEHNR, CDR2 FQNEAQ (reference sequence). The V end was cut by 1 base, the J end by 7 bases, with 8 bases between. This CDR3 spans 14 amino acids. The CDR3 nucleotides are TGTGCCAGCAGCTTAGTGGGGGGGAATTCACCCCTCCACTTT. Amino acid sequence: CASSLVGGNSPLHF. Looking up the rest from reference TRBV7-9 and TRBJ1-6 gives the full variable domain: DTGVSQNPRHKITKRGQNVTFRCDPISEHNRLYWYRQTLGQGPEFLTYFQNEAQLEKSRLLSDRFSAERPKGSFSTLEIQRTEQGDSAMYLCASSLVGGNSPLHFGNGTRLTVT.

The chain employs TRBV4-1 and TRBJ2-7; D is undetermined. Per the germline V gene, CDR1 is MGHRA and CDR2 is YSYEKL. This CDR3 region has 16 residues. V lost 1 base to trimming and J lost 3 bases, with 16 bases between them. The CDR3 protein is CASSQGALVNGYEQYF. The CDR3 DNA reads as TGCGCCAGCAGCCAAGGGGCATTAGTGAACGGCTACGAGCAGTACTTC.

The rearrangement links TRBV18 to TRBJ1-6; D possibly corresponds to TRBD1 (6 bases). Between the trimmed V and J ends, which lost 3 bases and 8 bases, there was a span of 17 bases. The germline gives CDR1 KGHSH, CDR2 LQKENI. The CDR3 has 16 residues. The CDR3, as DNA: TGTGCCAGCTCACCCTTCAGAGCAGGGGAATATTCACCCCTCCACTTT. Amino acid sequence: CASSPFRAGEYSPLHF.

V gene TRBV18 combines with J gene TRBJ2-1, with TRBD2 matching 8 bases. Germline CDR1 KGHSH, CDR2 LQKENI. The CDR3 spans 16 residues. V was pared by 0 bases and J by 3 bases, with 4 bases of the junction left unmatched. The DNA of the CDR3 is TGTGCCAGCTCACCACCGGGACTAGGAGACTACAATGAGCAGTTCTTC. Amino acids: CASSPPGLGDYNEQFF.

V is TRBV11-1 and J is TRBJ1-1; D gene uncertain. With 4 bases removed from V and 5 bases from J, the gap between germline ends came to 11 bases. The CDR3 covers 13 residues. CDR1 is SGHAT and CDR2 is FQDESV in the germline V gene (reference sequence). CDR3 protein: CASSSSTQTEAFF. CDR3 coding DNA: TGTGCCAGCAGCTCATCAACTCAAACTGAAGCTTTCTTT.

This clone was counted only a few times. This rearrangement joins TRBV15 to TRBJ2-7, with 9 bases identical to TRBD2. Germline CDR1 reads LNHNV; CDR2 reads YYDKDF (reference sequence). The CDR3 is 13 residues long. The V segment lost 9 bases and the J segment 3 bases; nucleotides outside the gene matches: 6. CDR3 in amino acids: CATGAGGLYEQYF. CDR3 bases: TGTGCCACAGGAGCGGGGGGCCTCTACGAGCAGTACTTC. Looking up the rest from reference TRBV15 and TRBJ2-7 gives the full variable domain: DAMVIQNPRYQVTQFGKPVTLSCSQTLNHNVMYWYQQKSSQAPKLLFHYYDKDFNNEADTPDNFQSRRPNTSFCFLDIRSPGLGDTAMYLCATGAGGLYEQYFGPGTRLTVT.